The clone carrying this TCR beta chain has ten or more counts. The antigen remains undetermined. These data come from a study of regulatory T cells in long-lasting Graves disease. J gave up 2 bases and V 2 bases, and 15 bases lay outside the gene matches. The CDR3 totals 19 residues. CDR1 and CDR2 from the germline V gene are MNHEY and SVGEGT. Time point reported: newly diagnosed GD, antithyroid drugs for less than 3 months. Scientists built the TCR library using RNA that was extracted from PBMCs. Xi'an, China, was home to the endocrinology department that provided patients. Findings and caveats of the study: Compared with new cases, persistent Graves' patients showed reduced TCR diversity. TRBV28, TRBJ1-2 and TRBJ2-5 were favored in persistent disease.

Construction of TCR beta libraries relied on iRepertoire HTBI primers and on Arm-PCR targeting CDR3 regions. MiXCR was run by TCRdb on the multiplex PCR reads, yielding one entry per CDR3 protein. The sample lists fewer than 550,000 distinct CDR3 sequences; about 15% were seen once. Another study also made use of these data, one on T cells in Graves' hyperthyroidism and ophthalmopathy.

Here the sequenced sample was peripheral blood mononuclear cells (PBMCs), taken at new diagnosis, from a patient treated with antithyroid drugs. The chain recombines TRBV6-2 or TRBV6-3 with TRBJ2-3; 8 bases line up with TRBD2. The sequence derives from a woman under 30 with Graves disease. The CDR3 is CASSYPGRAQQHLTDTQYF. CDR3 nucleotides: TGTGCCAGCAGTTACCCCGGGAGGGCTCAACAACACCTCACAGATACGCAGTATTTT.